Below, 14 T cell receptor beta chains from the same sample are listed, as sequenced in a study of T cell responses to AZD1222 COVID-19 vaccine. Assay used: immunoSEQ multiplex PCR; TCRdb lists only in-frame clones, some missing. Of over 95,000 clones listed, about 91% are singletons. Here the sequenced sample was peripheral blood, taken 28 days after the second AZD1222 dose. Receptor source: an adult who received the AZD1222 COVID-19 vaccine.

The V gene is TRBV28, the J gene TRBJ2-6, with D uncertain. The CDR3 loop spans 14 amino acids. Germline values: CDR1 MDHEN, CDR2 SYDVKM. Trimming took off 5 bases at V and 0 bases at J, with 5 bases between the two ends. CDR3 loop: CASSGHSGANVLTF. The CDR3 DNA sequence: TGTGCCAGCAGTGGCCACTCTGGGGCCAACGTCCTGACTTTC.

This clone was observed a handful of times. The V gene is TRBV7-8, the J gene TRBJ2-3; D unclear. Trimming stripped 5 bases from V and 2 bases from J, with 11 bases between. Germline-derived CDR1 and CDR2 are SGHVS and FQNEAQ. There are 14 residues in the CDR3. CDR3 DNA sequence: TGTGCCAGCAGCCCTCGCAGCGCCACAGATACGCAGTATTTT. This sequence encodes CASSPRSATDTQYF.

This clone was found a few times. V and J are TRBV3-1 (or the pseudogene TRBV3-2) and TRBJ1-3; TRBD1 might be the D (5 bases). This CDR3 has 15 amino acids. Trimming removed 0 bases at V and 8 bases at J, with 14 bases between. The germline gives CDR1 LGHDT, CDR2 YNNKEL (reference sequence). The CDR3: CASSQDLQGGHTIYF. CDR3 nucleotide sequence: TGTGCCAGCAGCCAAGATCTGCAGGGAGGTCACACCATATATTTT.

The CDR3 region is CASSLSVGYGYTF. CDR3 DNA sequence: TGTGCCAGCAGTTTAAGCGTAGGCTATGGCTACACCTTC. This chain connects TRBV12-3 or TRBV12-4 to TRBJ1-2; D gene unclear. V gave up 2 bases and J gave up 4 bases, with 8 bases separating them. The CDR3 is 13 amino acids.

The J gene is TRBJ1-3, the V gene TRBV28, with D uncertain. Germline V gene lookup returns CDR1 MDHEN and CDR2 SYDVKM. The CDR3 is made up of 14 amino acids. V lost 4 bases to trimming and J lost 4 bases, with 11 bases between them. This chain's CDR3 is CASSSGGSGNTIYF. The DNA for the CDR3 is TGTGCCAGCAGTTCGGGCGGTTCAGGAAACACCATATATTTT.

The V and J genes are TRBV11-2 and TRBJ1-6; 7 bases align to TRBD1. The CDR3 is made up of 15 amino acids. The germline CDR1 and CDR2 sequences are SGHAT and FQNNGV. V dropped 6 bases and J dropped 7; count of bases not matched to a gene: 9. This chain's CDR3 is CASSPMGTVNSPLHF. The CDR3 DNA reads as TGTGCCAGCAGTCCCATGGGGACAGTGAATTCACCCCTCCACTTT.

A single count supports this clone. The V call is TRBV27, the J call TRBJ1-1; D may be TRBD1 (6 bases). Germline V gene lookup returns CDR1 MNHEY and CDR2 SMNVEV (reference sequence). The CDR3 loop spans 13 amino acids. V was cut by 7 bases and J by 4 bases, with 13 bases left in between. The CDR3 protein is CASKAGASTEAFF. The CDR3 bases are TGTGCCAGCAAGGCAGGGGCATCCACTGAAGCTTTCTTT.

The CDR3 DNA is TGTGCTAGTGGTTTGGGCGAGAGGGATACGCAGTATTTT. Translating gives CASGLGERDTQYF. J is TRBJ2-3 and V is TRBV12-5, with no clear D. CDR3 length: 13 residues. CDR1 is LGHNT, CDR2 FRNRAP, per germline. Trimming stripped 1 base from V and 6 bases from J, with 8 bases between. Using reference TRBV12-5 and TRBJ2-3 for the parts outside the CDR3, the full variable domain is DARVTQTPRHKVTEMGQEVTMRCQPILGHNTVFWYRQTMMQGLELLAYFRNRAPLDDSGMPKDRFSAEMPDATLATLKIQPSEPRDSAVYFCASGLGERDTQYFGPGTRLTVL.

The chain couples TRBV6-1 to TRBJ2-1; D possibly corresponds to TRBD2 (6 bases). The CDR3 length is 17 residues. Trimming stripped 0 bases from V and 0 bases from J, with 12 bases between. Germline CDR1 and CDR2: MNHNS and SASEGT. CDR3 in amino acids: CASSEAGDSSSYNEQFF. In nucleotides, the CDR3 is TGTGCCAGCAGTGAAGCCGGGGACTCGAGCTCCTACAATGAGCAGTTCTTC.

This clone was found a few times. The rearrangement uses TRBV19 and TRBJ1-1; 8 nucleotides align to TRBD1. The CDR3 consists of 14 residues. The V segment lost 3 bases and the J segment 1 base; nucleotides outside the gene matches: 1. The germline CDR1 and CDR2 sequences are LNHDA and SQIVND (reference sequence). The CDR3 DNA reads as TGTGCCAGTAGTATGGGACAGGAGAACACTGAAGCTTTCTTT. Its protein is CASSMGQENTEAFF.

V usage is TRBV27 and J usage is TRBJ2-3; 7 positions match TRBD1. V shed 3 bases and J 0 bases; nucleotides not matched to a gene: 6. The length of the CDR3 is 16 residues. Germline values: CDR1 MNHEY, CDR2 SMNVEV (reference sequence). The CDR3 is CASSLDRIVSTDTQYF. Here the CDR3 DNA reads TGTGCCAGCAGTTTGGACAGGATAGTTAGCACAGATACGCAGTATTTT.

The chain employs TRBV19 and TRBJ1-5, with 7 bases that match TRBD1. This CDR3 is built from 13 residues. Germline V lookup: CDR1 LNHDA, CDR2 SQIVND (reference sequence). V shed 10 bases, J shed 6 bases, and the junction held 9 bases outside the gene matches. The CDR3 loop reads CATRPQGTQPQHF. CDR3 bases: TGTGCCACCCGTCCACAGGGGACTCAGCCCCAGCATTTT.

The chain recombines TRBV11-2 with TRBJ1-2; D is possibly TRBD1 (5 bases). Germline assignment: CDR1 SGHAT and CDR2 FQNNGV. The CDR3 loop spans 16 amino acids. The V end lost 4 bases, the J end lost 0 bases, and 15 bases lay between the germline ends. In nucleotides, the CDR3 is TGTGCCAGCAGCTCGGCCGGGACGCATGCTAACTATGGCTACACCTTC. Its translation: CASSSAGTHANYGYTF.

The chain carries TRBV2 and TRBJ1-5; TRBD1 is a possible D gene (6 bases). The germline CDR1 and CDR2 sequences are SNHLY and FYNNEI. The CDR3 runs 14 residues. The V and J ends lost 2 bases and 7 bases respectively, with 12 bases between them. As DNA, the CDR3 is TGTGCCAGCAGTGAATCGGGGGGCGGGCAGCCCCAGCATTTT. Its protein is CASSESGGGQPQHF.